One and the same sample provided the 16 T cell receptor beta chains below, sequenced in a study of blood T cell repertoires in COVID-19. TCRdb's copy holds only in-frame clones and misses some; the assay was immunoSEQ multiplex PCR. This table has more than 60,000 clones, roughly nine tenths appearing once. The sample was peripheral blood. The source of these receptors is a woman of 80 years or more with active or convalescent COVID-19.

J is TRBJ2-3 and V is TRBV6-5; TRBD2 agrees at 14 bases. Germline CDR1 is MNHEY and CDR2 is SVGAGI. Trimming at V came to 6 bases and at J to 1 base, leaving 0 bases not matched to a gene. The CDR3 is 15 amino acids. The CDR3 reads CASRGLAGGTDTQYF. The CDR3 DNA sequence: TGTGCCAGCAGGGGACTAGCGGGGGGCACAGATACGCAGTATTTT.

This chain links TRBV28 with TRBJ2-5; a possible D gene is TRBD2 (7 bases). The germline CDR1 and CDR2 sequences are MDHEN and SYDVKM. The CDR3 runs 15 residues. Trimming pared 5 bases from V and 5 bases from J, leaving 18 bases between. The CDR3 bases are TGTGCCAGCAGTCGCGGATCAGGGAGGGGGGAGACCCAGTACTTC. Translating gives CASSRGSGRGETQYF.

The CDR3 nucleotides are TGCGCCATCACCGACAATAATTCACCCCTCCACTTT. Protein: CAITDNNSPLHF. The chain has TRBV10-2 and TRBJ1-6; D gene ambiguous. V lost 10 bases, J lost 5 bases, and 9 bases lay in between. The CDR3 runs 12 residues. Germline V gene sequence: CDR1 WSHSY, CDR2 SAAADI.

This chain joins TRBV6-1 and TRBJ1-5, with D tentatively TRBD1 (5 bases). This CDR3 is 19 amino acids long. The V and J ends lost 3 bases and 1 base respectively, with 22 bases between them. Germline CDR1 reads MNHNS; CDR2 reads SASEGT. Here the CDR3 reads CASSDEETYRPHSNQPQHF. The CDR3 DNA follows: TGTGCCAGCAGTGACGAAGAGACCTACAGGCCCCACAGCAATCAGCCCCAGCATTTT.

This chain joins TRBV6-5 and TRBJ2-7; TRBD1 matches 9 bases. CDR1 is MNHEY, CDR2 SVGAGI, per germline. CDR3 length equals 14 residues. Losses at the gene ends were 5 bases for V and 5 bases for J; bases not matched to a gene: 7. CDR3 bases: TGTGCCAGCAGTCCGGAGGACAGGGGCCACGAGCAGTACTTC. Translation: CASSPEDRGHEQYF.

The CDR3 protein is CASSPGGFGKETQYF. CDR3 bases: TGTGCCAGCAGCCCAGGGGGCTTCGGAAAAGAGACCCAGTACTTC. The J gene is TRBJ2-5, the V gene TRBV28; 8 nucleotides line up with TRBD1. Germline-derived CDR1 and CDR2 are MDHEN and SYDVKM. This CDR3 is 15 amino acids long. V shed 6 bases and J 3 bases; nucleotides not matched to a gene: 9.

V is TRBV18 and J is TRBJ2-2; tentative D call: TRBD1 (6 bases). The CDR3 is 15 residues long. The germline V gene has CDR1 KGHSH and CDR2 LQKENI. Trimming removed 10 bases at V and 0 bases at J, with 15 bases between. CDR3 DNA sequence: TGTGCCACCACCCCCTGGACAGCGAACACCGGGGAGCTGTTTTTT. It translates to CATTPWTANTGELFF.

The chain combines TRBV11-2 with TRBJ2-4, with 7 bases identical to TRBD1. From germline, CDR1 is SGHAT and CDR2 FQNNGV. This CDR3 spans 17 amino acids. Trimming at V came to 3 bases and at J to 3 bases, leaving 11 bases not matched to a gene. CDR3 residues: CASSFSPQTGSKNIQYF. The CDR3 DNA reads TGTGCCAGCAGCTTTTCCCCCCAGACAGGGAGCAAAAACATTCAGTACTTC.

The chain uses TRBV30 and TRBJ1-1; TRBD1 aligns across 8 bases. The CDR3 has 12 amino acids. After removal of 5 bases from V and 4 bases from J, the junction contained 3 bases not matched to a gene. Germline V CDR1 and CDR2: GTSNPN, SVGIG (reference sequence). CDR3 coding DNA: TGTGCCTGGGGACAGGGAGGCACTGAAGCTTTCTTT. Its protein is CAWGQGGTEAFF.

The genes are TRBV2 and TRBJ2-7, with TRBD1 matching 7 bases. V lost 4 bases to trimming and J lost 2 bases; unmatched junction nucleotides: 5. The CDR3 totals 14 residues. Germline CDR1 SNHLY, CDR2 FYNNEI. The CDR3 coding sequence is TGTGCCAGCAGTGGGGGGACAGCCCCCTACGAGCAGTACTTC. This gives the protein CASSGGTAPYEQYF.

This chain uses TRBV24-1 with TRBJ2-1; 10 bases align to TRBD1. CDR3 length: 16 residues. V lost 3 bases, J lost 2 bases, and 3 bases stayed unmatched. Germline V gives CDR1 KGHDR, CDR2 SFDVKD. The CDR3 sequence is CATSDRDRGAYNEQFF. The DNA of the CDR3 is TGTGCCACCAGTGATCGGGACAGGGGAGCCTACAATGAGCAGTTCTTC.

The gene calls are TRBV6-5 and TRBJ2-7, with D possibly TRBD1 on 6 matching bases. The length of the CDR3 is 12 residues. Trimming took off 6 bases at V and 1 base at J, with 7 bases between the two ends. Germline lookup yields CDR1 MNHEY and CDR2 SVGAGI. The CDR3 bases are TGTGCCAGCAGGACAGGTTCCTACGAGCAGTACTTC. As protein: CASRTGSYEQYF.

This sequence joins TRBV7-9 and TRBJ2-5, with a tentative D call TRBD2 (6 bases). This CDR3 region has 13 residues. Germline CDR1 SEHNR, CDR2 FQNEAQ (reference sequence). V lost 3 bases and J 4 bases, leaving 9 bases between the germline ends. CDR3 sequence: CASSLGGLETQYF. CDR3 DNA sequence: TGTGCCAGCAGCTTGGGAGGCCTAGAGACCCAGTACTTC.

The rearrangement uses TRBV28 and TRBJ2-5, with no clear D. This CDR3 is built from 14 residues. The germline gives CDR1 MDHEN, CDR2 SYDVKM. The V end was cut by 5 bases, the J end by 1 base, with 11 bases between. CDR3 sequence (DNA): TGTGCCAGCAGTCCAGCCGACTTCCAAGAGACCCAGTACTTC. This encodes CASSPADFQETQYF.

The chain couples TRBV5-6 to TRBJ1-5; a possible D gene is TRBD1 (6 bases). The V and J ends lost 0 bases and 4 bases respectively, with 8 bases between them. This CDR3 comprises 14 residues. Germline V lookup: CDR1 SGHDT, CDR2 YYEEEE. CDR3: CASSLGTANQPQHF. The CDR3 coding sequence is TGTGCCAGCAGCTTGGGGACAGCAAATCAGCCCCAGCATTTT.

The rearrangement joins TRBV5-1 to TRBJ2-3, with a possible D match to TRBD2 (5 bases). Germline V gene lookup returns CDR1 SGHRS and CDR2 YFSETQ. V was cut by 6 bases and J by 5 bases, with 19 bases left in between. CDR3 length: 15 residues. The CDR3 DNA is TGCGCCAGCACGGTTACGACGGTCCGGGGAGATACGCAGTATTTT. Translated: CASTVTTVRGDTQYF.